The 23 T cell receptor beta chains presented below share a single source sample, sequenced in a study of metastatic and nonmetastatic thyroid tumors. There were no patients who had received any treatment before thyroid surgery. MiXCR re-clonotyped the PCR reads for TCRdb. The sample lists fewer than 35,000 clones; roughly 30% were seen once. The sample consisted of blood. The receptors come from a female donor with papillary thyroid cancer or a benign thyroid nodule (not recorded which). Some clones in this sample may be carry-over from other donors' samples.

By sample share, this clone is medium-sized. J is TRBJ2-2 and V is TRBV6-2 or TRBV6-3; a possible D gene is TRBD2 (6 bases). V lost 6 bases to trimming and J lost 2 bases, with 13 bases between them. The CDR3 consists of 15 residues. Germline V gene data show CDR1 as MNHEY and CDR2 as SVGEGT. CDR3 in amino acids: CASRIISGNTGELFF. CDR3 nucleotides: TGTGCCAGCAGGATCATTAGCGGAAACACCGGGGAGCTGTTTTTT.

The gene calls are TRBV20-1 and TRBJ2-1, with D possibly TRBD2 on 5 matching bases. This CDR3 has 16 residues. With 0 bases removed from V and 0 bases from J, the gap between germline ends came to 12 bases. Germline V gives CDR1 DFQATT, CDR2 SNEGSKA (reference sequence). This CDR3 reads CSAREALARSYNEQFF. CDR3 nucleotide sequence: TGCAGTGCTAGAGAGGCGCTAGCTCGCTCCTACAATGAGCAGTTCTTC.

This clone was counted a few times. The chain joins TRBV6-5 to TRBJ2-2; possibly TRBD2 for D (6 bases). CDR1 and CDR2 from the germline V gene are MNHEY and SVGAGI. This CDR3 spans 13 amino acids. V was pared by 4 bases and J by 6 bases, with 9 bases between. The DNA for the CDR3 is TGTGCCAGCAGTTGGAGGGCCGCCGGGGAGCTGTTTTTT. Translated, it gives CASSWRAAGELFF.

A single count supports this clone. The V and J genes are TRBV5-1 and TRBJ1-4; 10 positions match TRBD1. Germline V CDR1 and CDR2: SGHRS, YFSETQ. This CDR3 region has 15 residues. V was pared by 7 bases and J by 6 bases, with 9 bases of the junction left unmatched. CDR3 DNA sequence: TGCGCCAGCGTCATAACCGGGACAGGGGATGAAAAACTGTTTTTT. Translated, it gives CASVITGTGDEKLFF.

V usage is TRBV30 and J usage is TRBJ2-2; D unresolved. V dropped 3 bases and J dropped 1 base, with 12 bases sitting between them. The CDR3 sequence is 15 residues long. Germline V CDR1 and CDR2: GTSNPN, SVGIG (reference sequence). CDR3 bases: TGTGCCTGGAGGGGGATGGGATTGAACACCGGGGAGCTGTTTTTT. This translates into CAWRGMGLNTGELFF. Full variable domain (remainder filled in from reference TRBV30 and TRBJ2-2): SQTIHQWPATLVQPVGSPLSLECTVEGTSNPNLYWYRQAAGRGLQLLFYSVGIGQISSEVPQNLSASRPQDRQFILSSKKLLLSDSGFYLCAWRGMGLNTGELFFGEGSRLTVL.

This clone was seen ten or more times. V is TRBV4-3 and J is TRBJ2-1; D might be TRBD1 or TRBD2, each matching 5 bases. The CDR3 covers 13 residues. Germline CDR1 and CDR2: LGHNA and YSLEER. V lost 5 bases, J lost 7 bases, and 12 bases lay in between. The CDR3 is CASSGGGRNEQFF. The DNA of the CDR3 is TGCGCCAGCAGCGGGGGTGGACGGAATGAGCAGTTCTTC.

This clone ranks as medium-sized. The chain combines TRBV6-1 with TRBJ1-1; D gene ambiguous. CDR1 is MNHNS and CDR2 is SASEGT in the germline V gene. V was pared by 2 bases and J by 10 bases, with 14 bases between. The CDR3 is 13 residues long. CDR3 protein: CASSERLIGGAFF. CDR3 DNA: TGTGCCAGCAGTGAAAGGTTAATCGGTGGAGCTTTCTTT.

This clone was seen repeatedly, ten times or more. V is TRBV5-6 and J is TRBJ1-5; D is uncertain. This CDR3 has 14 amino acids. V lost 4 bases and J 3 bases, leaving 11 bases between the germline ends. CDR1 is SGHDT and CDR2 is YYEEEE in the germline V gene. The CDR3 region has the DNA TGTGCCAGCAGCAGGAGACGGCTCAATCAGCCCCAGCATTTT. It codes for CASSRRRLNQPQHF.

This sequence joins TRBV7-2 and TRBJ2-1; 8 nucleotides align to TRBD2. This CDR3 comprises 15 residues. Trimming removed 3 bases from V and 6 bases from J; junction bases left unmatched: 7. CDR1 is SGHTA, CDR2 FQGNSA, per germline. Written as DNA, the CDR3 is TGTGCCAGCAGCTTTGCGGGGGGAGGTGGCAATGAGCAGTTCTTC. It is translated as CASSFAGGGGNEQFF.

CDR3 protein: CASSLTSGAGELFF. The CDR3 DNA reads as TGTGCCAGCAGCTTGACGTCAGGGGCCGGGGAGCTGTTTTTT. The gene calls are TRBV11-2 and TRBJ2-2, with D maybe TRBD1 (6 bases). The V end lost 3 bases, the J end lost 6 bases, and 11 bases lay between the germline ends. This CDR3 spans 14 amino acids. Per germline, CDR1 SGHAT and CDR2 FQNNGV.

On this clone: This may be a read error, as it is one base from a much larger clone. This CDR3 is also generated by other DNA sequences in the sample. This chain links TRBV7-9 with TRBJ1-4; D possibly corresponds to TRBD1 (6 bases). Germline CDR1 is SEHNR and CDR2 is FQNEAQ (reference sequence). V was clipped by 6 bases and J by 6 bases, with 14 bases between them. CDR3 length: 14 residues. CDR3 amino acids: CASSETGEYEKLFF. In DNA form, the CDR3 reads TGTGCCAGCAGTGAGACAGGAGAGTATGAAAAACTGTTTTTT.

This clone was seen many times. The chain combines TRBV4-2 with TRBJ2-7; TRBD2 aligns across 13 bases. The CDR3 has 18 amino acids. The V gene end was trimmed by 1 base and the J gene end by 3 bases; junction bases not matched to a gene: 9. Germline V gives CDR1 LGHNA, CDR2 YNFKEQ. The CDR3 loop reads CASSQGTSGSGFGYEQYF. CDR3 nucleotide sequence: TGTGCCAGCAGCCAAGGGACTAGCGGGAGTGGGTTTGGCTACGAGCAGTACTTC.

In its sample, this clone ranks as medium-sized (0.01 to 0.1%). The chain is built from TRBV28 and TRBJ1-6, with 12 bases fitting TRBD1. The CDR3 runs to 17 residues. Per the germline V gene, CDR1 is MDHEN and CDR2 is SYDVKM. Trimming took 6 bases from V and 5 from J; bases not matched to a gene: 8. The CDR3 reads CASRAGTGGLHNSPLHF. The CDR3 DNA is TGTGCCAGCAGGGCCGGGACAGGGGGCCTTCATAATTCACCCCTCCACTTT.

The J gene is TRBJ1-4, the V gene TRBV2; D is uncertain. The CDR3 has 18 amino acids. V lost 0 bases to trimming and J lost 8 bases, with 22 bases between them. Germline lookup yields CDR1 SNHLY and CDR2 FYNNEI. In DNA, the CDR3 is TGTGCCAGCAGTGAAGCTTCTCCGGGAGGGAGGGAAAGCGAAAAACTGTTTTTT. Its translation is CASSEASPGGRESEKLFF.

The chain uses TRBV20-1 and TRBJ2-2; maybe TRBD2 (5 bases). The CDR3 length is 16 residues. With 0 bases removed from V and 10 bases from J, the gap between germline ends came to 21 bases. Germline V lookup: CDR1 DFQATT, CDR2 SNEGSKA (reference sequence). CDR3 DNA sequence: TGCAGTGCTAGAGATTCGGCCAAGGGAGTTGGCGAGGAGCTGTTTTTT. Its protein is CSARDSAKGVGEELFF.

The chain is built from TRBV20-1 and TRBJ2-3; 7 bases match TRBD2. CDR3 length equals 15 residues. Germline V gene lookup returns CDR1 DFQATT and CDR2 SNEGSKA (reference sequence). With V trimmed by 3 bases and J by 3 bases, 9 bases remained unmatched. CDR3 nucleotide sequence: TGCAGTGCTAGGGCCATAGCGGGTCTAACAGATACGCAGTATTTT. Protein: CSARAIAGLTDTQYF.

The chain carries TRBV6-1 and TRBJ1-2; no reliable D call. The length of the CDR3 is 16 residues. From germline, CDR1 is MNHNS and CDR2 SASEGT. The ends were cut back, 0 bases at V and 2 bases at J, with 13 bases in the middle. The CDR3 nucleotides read TGTGCCAGCAGTGAAGCCCTAACAGAGGGAAACTATGGCTACACCTTC. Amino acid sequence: CASSEALTEGNYGYTF.

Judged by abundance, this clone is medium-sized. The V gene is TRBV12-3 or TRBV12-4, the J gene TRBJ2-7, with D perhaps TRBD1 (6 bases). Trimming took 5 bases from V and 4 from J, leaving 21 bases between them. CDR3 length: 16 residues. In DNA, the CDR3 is TGTGCCAGCAGTCCACATTCGACAGGTTGGGGGTACGAGCAGTACTTC. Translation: CASSPHSTGWGYEQYF.

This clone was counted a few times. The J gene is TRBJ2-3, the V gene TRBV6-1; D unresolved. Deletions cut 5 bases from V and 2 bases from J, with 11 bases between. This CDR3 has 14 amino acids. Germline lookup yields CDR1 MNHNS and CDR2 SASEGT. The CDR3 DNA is TGTGCCAGCAGTCAGGATTGGGTCACAGATACGCAGTATTTT. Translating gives CASSQDWVTDTQYF.

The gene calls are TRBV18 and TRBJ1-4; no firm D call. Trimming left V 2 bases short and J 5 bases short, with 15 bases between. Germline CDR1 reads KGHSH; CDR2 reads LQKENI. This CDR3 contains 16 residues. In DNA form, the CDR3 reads TGTGCCAGCTCACCAGTCATAACCACGGGCAATGAAAAACTGTTTTTT. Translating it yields CASSPVITTGNEKLFF.

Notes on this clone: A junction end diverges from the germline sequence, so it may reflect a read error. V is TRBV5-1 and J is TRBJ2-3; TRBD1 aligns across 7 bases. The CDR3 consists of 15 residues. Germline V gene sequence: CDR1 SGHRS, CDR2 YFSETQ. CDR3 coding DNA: TGCGCCAGCAGCGAACCACTTACAGGGGCAGATACGCGGTATTTT. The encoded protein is CASSEPLTGADTRYF. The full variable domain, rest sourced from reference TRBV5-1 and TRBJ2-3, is KAGVTQTPRYLIKTRGQQVTLSCSPISGHRSVSWYQQTPGQGLQFLFEYFSETQRNKGNFPGRFSGRQFSNSRSEMNVSTLELGDSALYLCASSEPLTGADTRYFGPGTRLTVL.

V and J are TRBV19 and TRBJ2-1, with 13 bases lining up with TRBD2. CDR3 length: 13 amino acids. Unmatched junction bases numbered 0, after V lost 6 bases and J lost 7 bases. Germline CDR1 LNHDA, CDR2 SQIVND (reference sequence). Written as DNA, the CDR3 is TGTGCCAGTAGGACTAGCGGGAGGAATGAGCAGTTCTTC. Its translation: CASRTSGRNEQFF.

As DNA, the CDR3 is TGTGCCAGCAGCTTAGACAGCGATTTGGGCGAGCAGTACTTC. It encodes CASSLDSDLGEQYF. The chain employs TRBV7-9 and TRBJ2-7; D remains unclear. Deletions cut 1 base from V and 6 bases from J, with 13 bases between. The germline V gene encodes CDR1 SEHNR and CDR2 FQNEAQ (reference sequence). The CDR3 is made up of 14 amino acids.